Shown below are 19 T cell receptor beta chains from a single sample sequenced in a study of CD4 T cells in relation to SARS-CoV-2 and coronaviruses. What these receptors recognize is not known. The protocol was immunoSEQ multiplex PCR, while the TCRdb copy is restricted to in-frame clones and leaves out a portion. The sample has about 38,000 clones, around four fifths seen once. The material sequenced was memory CD4+ T cells from PBMCs, cultured in vitro. The source of these receptors is an adult with COVID-19.

V usage is TRBV5-1 and J usage is TRBJ2-3; 8 positions agree with TRBD1. CDR1 and CDR2 (germline): SGHRS, YFSETQ. V dropped 4 bases and J dropped 6; count of bases not matched to a gene: 7. The CDR3 has 14 residues. CDR3 protein: CASSDSGGGDTQYF. CDR3 DNA: TGCGCCAGCAGCGATTCAGGGGGCGGGGATACGCAGTATTTT.

V and J are TRBV6-2 or TRBV6-3 and TRBJ1-5; D gene unclear. CDR1 is MNHEY and CDR2 is SVGEGT in the germline V gene. The CDR3 is 13 amino acids. Trimming removed 2 bases at V and 5 bases at J, with 7 bases between. This CDR3 reads CASSYGRDQPQHF. CDR3 coding DNA: TGTGCCAGCAGTTACGGACGGGATCAGCCCCAGCATTTT.

The rearrangement links TRBV5-3 to TRBJ1-5; 7 positions agree with TRBD1. TRBV5-3 carries the ORF label, with uncertain function. The CDR3 loop spans 13 amino acids. With 5 bases clipped from V and 4 bases from J, the junction kept 3 bases outside the gene matches. CDR3 nucleotides: TGTGCCAGAAGGGACAGGAGGAATCAGCCCCAGCATTTT. Translating gives CARRDRRNQPQHF.

The genes are TRBV12-5 and TRBJ1-1; weak D call: TRBD1 (5 bases). V lost 6 bases, J lost 8 bases, and 10 bases lay in between. The CDR3 is 11 amino acids. CDR1 is LGHNT, CDR2 FRNRAP, per germline. The CDR3 is CASGLDSEAFF. Written as DNA, the CDR3 is TGTGCTAGTGGCCTTGACAGCGAAGCTTTCTTT. The full variable domain, its missing parts supplied by reference TRBV12-5 and TRBJ1-1, is DARVTQTPRHKVTEMGQEVTMRCQPILGHNTVFWYRQTMMQGLELLAYFRNRAPLDDSGMPKDRFSAEMPDATLATLKIQPSEPRDSAVYFCASGLDSEAFFGQGTRLTVV.

The J gene is TRBJ2-2, the V gene TRBV6-6, with 8 nucleotides matching TRBD2. This CDR3 is 16 amino acids long. Trimming at V came to 8 bases and at J to 4 bases, leaving 12 bases not matched to a gene. CDR1 and CDR2 (germline): MNHNY, SVGAGI (reference sequence). CDR3 coding DNA: TGTGCCAGCGTCGCATGGGGGGCGGGAGGCACCGGGGAGCTGTTTTTT. Its translation is CASVAWGAGGTGELFF.

V is TRBV7-9 and J is TRBJ2-4; a weak D match, TRBD2 (6 bases). CDR3 size: 16 residues. CDR1 SEHNR and CDR2 FQNEAQ come from the germline V gene (reference sequence). V was shortened by 4 bases and J by 1 base, with 14 bases between the two germline ends. CDR3 nucleotides: TGTGCCAGCAGCTCCAGCGGAGGGGACGCCAAAAACATTCAGTACTTC. This encodes CASSSSGGDAKNIQYF. The complete variable domain, with remaining parts taken from reference TRBV7-9 and TRBJ2-4, reads DTGVSQNPRHKITKRGQNVTFRCDPISEHNRLYWYRQTLGQGPEFLTYFQNEAQLEKSRLLSDRFSAERPKGSFSTLEIQRTEQGDSAMYLCASSSSGGDAKNIQYFGAGTRLSVL.

J is TRBJ1-5 and V is TRBV7-8; D not resolved. The CDR3 spans 14 residues. Germline V gene lookup returns CDR1 SGHVS and CDR2 FQNEAQ. Trimming took off 1 base at V and 11 bases at J, with 15 bases between the two ends. The CDR3 nucleotides are TGTGCCAGCAGCTTAGAAGTGGGTATCGGAGCCCAGCATTTT. It codes for CASSLEVGIGAQHF.

The rearrangement uses TRBV29-1 and TRBJ2-3; tentatively, D is TRBD1 (6 bases). This CDR3 is built from 17 residues. The V end lost 5 bases, the J end lost 6 bases, and 27 bases lay between the germline ends. From germline, CDR1 is SQVTM and CDR2 ANQGSEA. CDR3 residues: CSVNRVGGRTPGDTQYF. The CDR3, as DNA: TGCAGCGTTAACAGGGTAGGCGGGCGTACCCCAGGGGATACGCAGTATTTT.

V and J are TRBV5-4 and TRBJ1-2; maybe TRBD1 (5 bases). Per the germline V gene, CDR1 is SGHNT and CDR2 is YYREEE (reference sequence). The CDR3 spans 15 residues. Trimming removed 6 bases from V and 2 bases from J, with 17 bases in between. The CDR3 reads CASTLGGTINYGYTF. The CDR3 nucleotides read TGTGCCAGCACCCTAGGAGGGACGATCAACTATGGCTACACCTTC.

The chain employs TRBV30 and TRBJ2-3; 8 bases are a match to TRBD2. This CDR3 is built from 14 residues. In germline, CDR1 is GTSNPN, CDR2 SVGIG (reference sequence). After removal of 4 bases from V and 5 bases from J, the junction contained 8 bases not matched to a gene. This CDR3 is CAWTKAGAGDTQYF. The CDR3 DNA reads as TGTGCCTGGACTAAAGCGGGAGCGGGAGATACGCAGTATTTT.

This clone was recorded only once. CDR3 nucleotide sequence: TGTGCCAGCAGCTTAGTTATCTTGAGCTCTGGGGCCAACGTCCTGACTTTC. It is translated as CASSLVILSSGANVLTF. V usage is TRBV5-5 and J usage is TRBJ2-6, with D unclear. This CDR3 region has 17 residues. Germline CDR1 is SGHKS and CDR2 is YYEKEE (reference sequence). Trimming removed 2 bases from V and 0 bases from J, with 12 bases in between. Combining the CDR3 with reference TRBV5-5 and TRBJ2-6 gives the whole variable domain DAGVTQSPTHLIKTRGQQVTLRCSPISGHKSVSWYQQVLGQGPQFIFQYYEKEERGRGNFPDRFSARQFPNYSSELNVNALLLGDSALYLCASSLVILSSGANVLTFGAGSRLTVL.

In nucleotides, the CDR3 is TGCGCCAGCAGTGAAGGAGTAGCGGGGCAAGGGGGCAATCAGCCCCAGCATTTT. Translation: CASSEGVAGQGGNQPQHF. This chain uses TRBV10-1 with TRBJ1-5; tentative D call: TRBD1 (5 bases). CDR3 length: 18 residues. The ends were cut back, 3 bases at V and 2 bases at J, with 20 bases in the middle. CDR1 WNHNN and CDR2 SYGVQD come from the germline V gene (reference sequence).

This sequence joins TRBV30 and TRBJ1-1; D remains ambiguous. Trimming shortened V by 2 bases and J by 4 bases, and 14 bases separated the two germline ends. Looked up from germline, CDR1 is GTSNPN and CDR2 is SVGIG (reference sequence). This CDR3 region has 14 residues. CDR3 region: CAWSPPSFGTEAFF. The CDR3 nucleotides are TGTGCCTGGAGTCCCCCCAGTTTCGGCACTGAAGCTTTCTTT. The whole variable domain, filled in from reference TRBV30 and TRBJ1-1, reads SQTIHQWPATLVQPVGSPLSLECTVEGTSNPNLYWYRQAAGRGLQLLFYSVGIGQISSEVPQNLSASRPQDRQFILSSKKLLLSDSGFYLCAWSPPSFGTEAFFGQGTRLTVV.

V gene TRBV10-1 combines with J gene TRBJ2-7; TRBD1 is a possible D gene (6 bases). Germline CDR1 and CDR2: WNHNN and SYGVQD (reference sequence). Trimming shortened V by 3 bases and J by 4 bases, and 10 bases separated the two germline ends. The CDR3 covers 13 residues. This chain's CDR3 is CASSDQQGYEQYF. CDR3 DNA sequence: TGCGCCAGCAGTGACCAACAGGGATACGAGCAGTACTTC.

The chain joins TRBV13 to TRBJ2-1; the D is unclear. This CDR3 is 17 amino acids long. Germline V gives CDR1 PRHDT, CDR2 FYEKMQ (reference sequence). Trimming removed 5 bases from V and 0 bases from J, with 17 bases in between. The CDR3 spells CASSNGYIESSYNEQFF. For the CDR3, the DNA is TGTGCCAGCAGCAACGGCTATATCGAGTCCTCCTACAATGAGCAGTTCTTC.

The chain recombines TRBV24-1 with TRBJ2-1; possibly TRBD2 for D (6 bases). Trimming removed 0 bases from V and 1 base from J, with 9 bases in between. This CDR3 has 16 residues. Germline CDR1 reads KGHDR; CDR2 reads SFDVKD. The CDR3 DNA follows: TGTGCCACCAGTGATTTGGGTAGCGGATCCTACAATGAGCAGTTCTTC. This encodes CATSDLGSGSYNEQFF.

This clone was counted a few times. The DNA for the CDR3 is TGTGCCAGCAGCCCCGTGAGCAGGAACACCGGGGAGCTGTTTTTT. Translation: CASSPVSRNTGELFF. V and J are TRBV4-2 and TRBJ2-2; D is uncertain. The CDR3 length is 15 residues. CDR1 and CDR2 from the germline V gene are LGHNA and YNFKEQ. V was cut by 4 bases and J by 1 base, with 10 bases left in between.

This clone was seen only a few times. The rearrangement joins TRBV1 to TRBJ1-2. TRBV1 is marked as a pseudogene. The CDR3 covers 17 residues. CDR3 coding DNA: TGCACCAGCAGCCAATATTACCTCGGGACGCCCAACTATGGCTACACCTTC. The encoded protein is CTSSQYYLGTPNYGYTF.

V and J are TRBV2 and TRBJ1-2; 12 bases are shared with TRBD1. The V gene end was trimmed by 8 bases and the J gene end by 9 bases; junction bases not matched to a gene: 4. CDR1 is SNHLY and CDR2 is FYNNEI in the germline V gene. The CDR3 is 12 amino acids. CDR3 protein: CASRGQGASYTF. CDR3 DNA sequence: TGTGCCAGCCGGGGACAGGGGGCCAGCTACACCTTC. Supplemented by reference TRBV2 and TRBJ1-2, the full variable domain reads EPEVTQTPSHQVTQMGQEVILRCVPISNHLYFYWYRQILGQKVEFLVSFYNNEISEKSEIFDDQFSVERPDGSNFTLKIRSTKLEDSAMYFCASRGQGASYTFGSGTRLTVV.